The rows below give T cell receptor beta chains drawn from one sample of a study of T cells in Graves' hyperthyroidism and ophthalmopathy. One entry per CDR3 protein results from TCRdb running MiXCR on the multiplex PCR reads. This sample has roughly 650,000 distinct CDR3 sequences, with approximately 16% found just once. The specimen sequenced was blood. Receptors originate from a woman between 35 and 50 years old with Graves' ophthalmopathy. Each CDR3 is given with its conserved first and last residue. The order of the fields is V gene, D gene, clone size, J gene, CDR3 DNA, CDR3 protein. D genes are given only for firm matches. The size of a clone is reported for some rows only, either as once, few or many, or as a class for expanded clones.

TRBV28	TRBD2	NA	TRBJ2-5	TGTGCCAGCAGTTTGTGGGACTCCGGGACTAGCGGGAGGGCCAGGGAGACCCAGTACTTC	CASSLWDSGTSGRARETQYF
TRBV7-3	TRBD1	many	TRBJ2-1	TGTGCCAGCAGCGCCAGGACAGGAAGGAATGAGCAGTTCTTC	CASSARTGRNEQFF
TRBV20-1	TRBD2	NA	TRBJ2-1	TGCAGTGCTAGACAATTAGCGGGAGGGGTTGAGCAGTTCTTC	CSARQLAGGVEQFF
TRBV20-1	NA	NA	TRBJ1-5	TGCAGTGCTAGCGACCGGACAGTTAGCAATCAGCCCCAGCATTTT	CSASDRTVSNQPQHF
TRBV5-1	NA	few	TRBJ2-5	TGCGCCAGCAGCTTGACAGGGATACAACAAGAGACCCAGTACTTC	CASSLTGIQQETQYF
TRBV29-1	TRBD1	many	TRBJ1-4	TGCAGCGGACCTCCGGGACAGGGTAATGAAAAACTGTTTTTT	CSGPPGQGNEKLFF
TRBV6-1	NA	NA	TRBJ2-6	TGTGCCAGCGGGAGCCCTGGGGCCAACGTCCTGACTTTC	CASGSPGANVLTF
TRBV7-8	NA	many	TRBJ1-6	TGTGCCAGCAGCTTAAGCCCCGATTCACCCCTCCACTTT	CASSLSPDSPLHF
TRBV29-1	NA	NA	TRBJ1-3	TGCAGCGTTGAAGAGGCCGGGGGGACCATATATTTT	CSVEEAGGTIYF
TRBV11-2	TRBD2	many	TRBJ2-7	TGTGCCAGCAGCGCGACTAGCGGGAGTACCTACGAGCAGTACTTC	CASSATSGSTYEQYF
TRBV18	NA	NA	TRBJ1-3	TGTGCCAGCTCTACAGACAGATCGGGAAACACCATATATTTT	CASSTDRSGNTIYF
TRBV6-1	NA	few	TRBJ2-2	TGTGCCAGCAGTGAATTTGGCACCGGGGAGCTGTTTTTT	CASSEFGTGELFF
TRBV18	NA	many	TRBJ1-5	TGTGCCAGCTCACCTGAGCGCGGGCCCCAGCATTTT	CASSPERGPQHF
TRBV5-1	NA	many	TRBJ2-1	TGCGCCAGCAGCTTGGACCGGTTTTCCAGGAATGAGCAGTTCTTC	CASSLDRFSRNEQFF
TRBV7-6	NA	NA	TRBJ2-1	TGTGCCAGCAGCTTCTTGCTCGCGGGAGAGGGGGGCAATGAGCAGTTCTTC	CASSFLLAGEGGNEQFF
TRBV29-1	NA	NA	TRBJ2-5	TGCAGCGTTGATGGACCGGGTGGCGGGACCCAGTACTTC	CSVDGPGGGTQYF
TRBV20-1	NA	NA	TRBJ1-1	TGCAGTGCTCAGCCCGTGGACCTACTCCAGGGAAACACTGAAGCTTTCTTT	CSAQPVDLLQGNTEAFF
TRBV3-1	NA	many	TRBJ1-3	TGTGCCAGCAGCTCAGGGATTTTTGGAAACACCATATATTTT	CASSSGIFGNTIYF
TRBV27	NA	few	TRBJ2-3	TGTGCCAGCAGTTATGCAGGGTTTGGCACAGATACGCAGTATTTT	CASSYAGFGTDTQYF
TRBV7-3	TRBD1	NA	TRBJ1-1	TGTGCCAGCACGGGACAGACTCTGAACACTGAAGCTTTCTTT	CASTGQTLNTEAFF
TRBV18	TRBD2	many	TRBJ2-3	TGTGCCAGCAGCCCAACGCTAGCGGGAGGCACAGATACGCAGTATTTT	CASSPTLAGGTDTQYF
TRBV18	NA	many	TRBJ1-1	TGTGCCAGCTCCACCTCGGGGACGAACACTGAAGCTTTCTTT	CASSTSGTNTEAFF
TRBV20-1	TRBD1	many	TRBJ1-3	TGCAGTGCTATAGGGGACAGGGGGGTTGACACCATATATTTT	CSAIGDRGVDTIYF
TRBV4-2	NA	NA	TRBJ1-2	TGTGCCAGCAGCCACGCAGGGGAGGTGGATGGCTACACCTTC	CASSHAGEVDGYTF
TRBV4-1	NA	many	TRBJ1-2	TGCGCCAGCAGCCAAGATTGGCCAGGGGCATTGAAAGGCTACACCTTC	CASSQDWPGALKGYTF